The clone carrying this T cell receptor beta chain turned up a few times. What it recognizes is unknown. This sample is part of a study of identical twins. Study-level findings and limits: While abundant cord blood beta clonotypes carried fewer insertions, memory repertoires showed no such pattern. Those out-of-frame alpha sequences shared by twins showed an excess of low generation probability. Cross-sectional statistical analysis, not tracking of the same donors, underpinned the conclusions.

A universal primer site came from template switching; cDNA carried unique molecular identifiers. TCRdb re-derived calls from the 5' RACE reads in MiXCR, one entry per CDR3 protein. The sample comprises around 450,000 distinct CDR3 sequences, more than 13% of which are singletons, and about 0.52% rests with the top ten. A further study also used this sample, focusing on yellow fever vaccine responses in identical twins.

The sequence derives from a woman between 18 and 29 years old in good health. The sequencing input was CD4+ T cells sorted from blood.

CDR3 sequence reads: CASTLLLEWDQPQHF. The CDR3 nucleotides are TGTGCCAGTACCCTTCTGTTAGAGTGGGATCAGCCCCAGCATTTT. The chain couples TRBV19 to TRBJ1-5, with unresolved D. The germline gives CDR1 LNHDA, CDR2 SQIVND (reference sequence). The CDR3 consists of 15 residues. Trimming took 7 bases from V and 5 from J, leaving 18 bases between them. Using reference TRBV19 and TRBJ1-5 for the parts outside the CDR3, the full variable domain is DGGITQSPKYLFRKEGQNVTLSCEQNLNHDAMYWYRQDPGQGLRLIYYSQIVNDFQKGDIAEGYSVSREKKESFPLTVTSAQKNPTAFYLCASTLLLEWDQPQHFGDGTRLSIL.